The rows below give T cell receptor beta chains drawn from one sample of a study of blood T cell repertoires in COVID-19. Clones were sequenced by immunoSEQ multiplex PCR, and TCRdb holds only the in-frame ones, with some missing. The table has some 90,000 clones, 89% seen once. Sequenced input: peripheral blood. Receptors originate from a man between 45 and 60 years old with acute or convalescent COVID-19. Each CDR3 is given with its conserved first and last residue. A D gene is named only where the DNA matches it firmly. Clone size appears in some rows only: once, few, many, or a class for an expanded clone.

J gene	V gene	D gene	clone size	CDR3 protein	CDR3 DNA
TRBJ1-5	TRBV27	.	.	CASRSEGSGQPQHF	TGTGCCAGCAGATCCGAAGGGTCGGGACAGCCCCAGCATTTT
TRBJ2-3	TRBV19	.	.	CASSIGQGPADTQYF	TGTGCCAGTAGTATCGGGCAGGGGCCCGCAGATACGCAGTATTTT
TRBJ1-3	TRBV2	.	.	CASSEQGISGNTIYF	TGTGCCAGCAGTGAACAGGGGATCTCTGGAAACACCATATATTTT
TRBJ1-5	TRBV6-5	TRBD1	.	CASSSGQGNQPQHF	TGTGCCAGCAGTTCAGGACAGGGCAATCAGCCCCAGCATTTT
TRBJ1-2	TRBV28	.	.	CASSLQGNYGYTF	TGTGCCAGCAGTTTACAGGGGAACTATGGCTACACCTTC
TRBJ1-2	TRBV25-1	.	.	CASRETGNAVYGYTF	TGTGCCAGCAGAGAAACAGGGAACGCGGTATATGGCTACACCTTC
TRBJ2-3	TRBV19	TRBD2	.	CASSDAGGDTDTQYF	TGTGCCAGTAGTGATGCGGGGGGCGATACAGATACGCAGTATTTT
TRBJ1-1	TRBV12-3/TRBV12-4	.	.	CASSSGGNTEAFF	TGTGCCAGCAGTTCCGGGGGAAACACTGAAGCTTTCTTT
TRBJ1-3	TRBV2	.	.	CASSLQTGSGNTIYF	TGTGCCAGCAGTCTACAAACCGGGAGTGGAAACACCATATATTTT
TRBJ2-2	TRBV5-5	TRBD1	.	CASRGGTGMRTGELFF	TGTGCCAGCAGGGGCGGGACAGGGATGCGAACCGGGGAGCTGTTTTTT
TRBJ2-1	TRBV7-2	TRBD2	.	CASSLDSGGGNEQFF	TGTGCCAGCAGCCTCGATTCTGGCGGGGGCAATGAGCAGTTCTTC
TRBJ1-3	TRBV5-1	TRBD1	once	CASSPGTAGNTIYF	TGCGCCAGCAGCCCCGGGACAGCTGGAAACACCATATATTTT
TRBJ2-5	TRBV18	TRBD1	.	CASSRGTGRETQYF	TGTGCCAGCTCGCGTGGGACAGGGAGGGAGACCCAGTACTTC
TRBJ2-7	TRBV6-5	TRBD1	few	CASHVGGPYEQYF	TGTGCCAGCCATGTAGGGGGCCCCTACGAGCAGTACTTC
TRBJ2-2	TRBV7-3	.	.	CASSFLGRDGELFF	TGTGCCAGCAGCTTCTTAGGGAGAGACGGGGAGCTGTTTTTT
TRBJ2-1	TRBV3-1/TRBV3-2	.	.	CASSQIRTTYNEQFF	TGTGCCAGCAGCCAGATTCGGACTACATACAATGAGCAGTTCTTC
TRBJ2-3	TRBV7-9	TRBD2	.	CASRRTSDPTDTQYF	TGTGCCAGCAGGCGGACTAGCGACCCCACAGATACGCAGTATTTT
TRBJ2-3	TRBV7-2	.	.	CASSLLTSTDTQYF	TGTGCCAGCAGCTTACTCACTAGCACAGATACGCAGTATTTT
TRBJ1-1	TRBV21-1	.	.	CASSKQGEPEAFF	TGTGCCAGCAGCAAACAGGGGGAGCCTGAAGCTTTCTTT
TRBJ1-1	TRBV7-3	.	.	CASSSRELEAFF	TGTGCCAGCAGCAGCCGGGAGCTTGAAGCTTTCTTT
TRBJ2-3	TRBV10-3	.	.	CAIRASDHTQYF	TGTGCCATCAGAGCTAGCGACCATACGCAGTATTTT
TRBJ1-4	TRBV6-5	.	.	CASRVTGSANEKLFF	TGTGCCAGCAGGGTAACAGGGTCGGCTAATGAAAAACTGTTTTTT
TRBJ2-4	TRBV30	.	.	CAWSVGGTKNIQYF	TGTGCCTGGAGTGTGGGGGGTACCAAAAACATTCAGTACTTC
TRBJ1-4	TRBV6-6	.	once	CASSPPTGEKLFF	TGTGCCAGCAGTCCCCCGACGGGGGAAAAACTGTTTTTT
TRBJ1-4	TRBV7-8	TRBD1	.	CASSAGTGIEKLFF	TGTGCCAGCAGCGCCGGGACAGGGATTGAAAAACTGTTTTTT
TRBJ2-6	TRBV5-1	.	.	CASSSSAGAPSGANVLTF	TGCGCCAGCAGCTCCTCGGCGGGGGCCCCATCTGGGGCCAACGTCCTGACTTTC
TRBJ1-4	TRBV5-4	TRBD1	.	CASSLQGAREKLFF	TGTGCCAGCAGCTTACAGGGGGCAAGAGAAAAACTGTTTTTT
TRBJ1-5	TRBV9	.	.	CASSTRIGQSNQPQHF	TGTGCCAGCAGCACCCGAATTGGACAGTCCAATCAGCCCCAGCATTTT
TRBJ1-5	TRBV28	.	.	CASSLQGIRNQPQHF	TGTGCCAGCAGTTTACAGGGGATTAGGAATCAGCCCCAGCATTTT
TRBJ2-2	TRBV27	TRBD1	.	CASSFRGLRELFF	TGTGCCAGCAGTTTTAGGGGGCTGAGGGAGCTGTTTTTT
TRBJ1-2	TRBV25-1	.	.	CASSELPGGVTF	TGTGCCAGCAGTGAATTGCCAGGAGGTGTTACCTTC
TRBJ1-5	TRBV27	.	.	CASSLSLYQPQHF	TGTGCCAGCAGTTTATCCCTGTATCAGCCCCAGCATTTT
TRBJ1-3	TRBV7-9	TRBD1	.	CASSFLGTGGNTIYF	TGTGCCAGCAGCTTTCTTGGGACAGGGGGAAACACCATATATTTT
TRBJ1-4	TRBV4-2	.	.	CASSQTGGATNEKLFF	TGTGCCAGCAGCCAGACGGGCGGGGCAACTAATGAAAAACTGTTTTTT
TRBJ2-3	TRBV5-1	TRBD2	.	CASSSSGSTDTQYF	TGCGCCAGCAGCTCTAGCGGAAGCACAGATACGCAGTATTTT
TRBJ1-2	TRBV28	TRBD1	.	CASSNRGSVYGYTF	TGTGCCAGCAGCAACAGGGGTTCGGTCTATGGCTACACCTTC
TRBJ1-2	TRBV21-1	.	.	CASASAPGQGRNNYGYTF	TGTGCCAGCGCCAGCGCACCGGGACAGGGGCGAAATAACTATGGCTACACCTTC
TRBJ1-2	TRBV4-1	.	.	CASSQDQGRVGYTF	TGCGCCAGCAGCCAAGATCAGGGCCGGGTTGGCTACACCTTC
TRBJ1-1	TRBV6-4	.	medium-sized	CASSDGQGSEAFF	TGTGCCAGCAGTGACGGCCAGGGATCTGAAGCTTTCTTT
TRBJ2-3	TRBV7-3	.	.	CASSLTGAGLTDTQYF	TGTGCCAGCAGCTTAACAGGGGCGGGACTCACAGATACGCAGTATTTT